This T cell receptor (beta chain) was sequenced for a study of Graves' ophthalmopathy and Graves' hyperthyroidism. Regarding the study as a whole: Blood was where most expanded thyroid clonotypes above 0.001 frequency also turned up. The 13-signature model separated ophthalmopathy from stable hyperthyroidism at almost 90% sensitivity and almost 83% specificity.

From fresh peripheral blood, roughly 11 ml in volume, the PBMCs were obtained. Germline values: CDR1 DFQATT, CDR2 SNEGSKA (reference sequence). The V gene lost 5 bases and the J gene lost 0 bases, with 13 bases spanning the gap. The CDR3 is 14 amino acids. The sample holds many counts of this clonotype. Its antigen is undetermined. RNA transcripts provided the template for amplifying TCR beta CDR3 regions. Second-round multiplex PCR came after first-round RT-PCR with HTBI primers. TCRdb redid the calling of the multiplex PCR reads with MiXCR, one entry per CDR3 protein. The repertoire holds under 350,000 distinct CDR3 sequences, with 15% to 20% as singletons.

V is TRBV20-1 and J is TRBJ1-1; D not certain. The clonotype originates from an adult man with Graves' ophthalmopathy. Sample: peripheral blood. CDR3 region: CSARRGVVNTEAFF. CDR3 nucleotides: TGCAGTGCTCGCCGTGGGGTGGTGAACACTGAAGCTTTCTTT.